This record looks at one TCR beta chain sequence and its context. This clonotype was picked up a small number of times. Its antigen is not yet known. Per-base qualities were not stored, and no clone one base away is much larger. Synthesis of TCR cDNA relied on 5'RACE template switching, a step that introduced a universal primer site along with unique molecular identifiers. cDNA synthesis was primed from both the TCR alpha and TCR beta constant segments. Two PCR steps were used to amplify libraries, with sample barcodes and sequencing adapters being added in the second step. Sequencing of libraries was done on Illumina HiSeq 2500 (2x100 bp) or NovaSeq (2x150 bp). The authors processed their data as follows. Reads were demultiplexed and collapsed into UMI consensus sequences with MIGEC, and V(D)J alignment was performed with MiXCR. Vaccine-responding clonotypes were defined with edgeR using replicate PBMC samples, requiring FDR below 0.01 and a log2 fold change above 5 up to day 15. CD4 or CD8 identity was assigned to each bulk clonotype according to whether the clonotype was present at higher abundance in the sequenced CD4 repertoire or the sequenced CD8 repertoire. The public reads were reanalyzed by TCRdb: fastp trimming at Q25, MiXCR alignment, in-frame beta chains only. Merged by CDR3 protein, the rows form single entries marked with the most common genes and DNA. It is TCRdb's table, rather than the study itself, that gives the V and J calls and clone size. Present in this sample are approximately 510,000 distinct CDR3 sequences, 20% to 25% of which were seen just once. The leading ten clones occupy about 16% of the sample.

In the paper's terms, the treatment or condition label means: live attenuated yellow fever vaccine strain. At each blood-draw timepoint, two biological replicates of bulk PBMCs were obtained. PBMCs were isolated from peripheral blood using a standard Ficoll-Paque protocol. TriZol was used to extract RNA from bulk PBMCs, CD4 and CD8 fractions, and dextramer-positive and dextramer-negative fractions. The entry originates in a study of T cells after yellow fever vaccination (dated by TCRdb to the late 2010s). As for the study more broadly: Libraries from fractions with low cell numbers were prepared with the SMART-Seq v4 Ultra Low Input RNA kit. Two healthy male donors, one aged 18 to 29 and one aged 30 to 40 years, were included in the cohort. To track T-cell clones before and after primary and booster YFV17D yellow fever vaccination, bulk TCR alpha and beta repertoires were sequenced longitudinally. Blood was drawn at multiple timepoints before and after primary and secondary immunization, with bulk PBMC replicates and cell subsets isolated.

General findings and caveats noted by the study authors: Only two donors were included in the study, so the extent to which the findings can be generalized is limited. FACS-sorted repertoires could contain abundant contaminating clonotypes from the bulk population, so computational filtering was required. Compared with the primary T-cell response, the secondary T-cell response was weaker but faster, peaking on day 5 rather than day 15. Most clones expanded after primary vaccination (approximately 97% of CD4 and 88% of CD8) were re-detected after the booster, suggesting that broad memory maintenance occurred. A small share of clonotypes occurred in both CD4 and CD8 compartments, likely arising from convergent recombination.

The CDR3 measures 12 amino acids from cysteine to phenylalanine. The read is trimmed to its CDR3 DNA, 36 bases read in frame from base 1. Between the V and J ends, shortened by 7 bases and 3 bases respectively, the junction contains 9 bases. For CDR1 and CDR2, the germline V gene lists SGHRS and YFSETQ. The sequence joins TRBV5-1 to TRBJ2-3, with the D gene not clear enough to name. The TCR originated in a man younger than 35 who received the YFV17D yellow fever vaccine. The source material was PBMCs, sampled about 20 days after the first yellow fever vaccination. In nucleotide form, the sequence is TGCGCCAGCCGAACCCTAACAGATACGCAGTATTTT. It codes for CASRTLTDTQYF.